The sequence of this T cell receptor beta chain was determined in a study of T cells expressing NK-cell markers. Germline values: CDR1 LNHDA, CDR2 SQIVND (reference sequence). This CDR3 has 15 amino acids. Whole-study results and caveats: Uncertainty persisted over the HCMV specificity of expanded NKG2C+ T cell clones.

A remark on this clonotype: The antigen is not known.

Reprocessing the 5' RACE reads, TCRdb reports a single entry for every CDR3 protein and omits DNA. The sample table sets out 200,000 to 300,000 distinct CDR3 sequences. The sample consisted of blood T cells: a sorted CD56 or NKG2C T cell subset, CD4+ or CD8+ T cells, or bulk PBMC T cells (not recorded which). This TCR was recovered from a woman aged 18-70 years in good health. The chain recombines TRBV19 with TRBJ2-1; TCRdb's assignment of TRBD1 cannot be checked, as there is no DNA. This chain's CDR3 is CASKDRRGAYNEQFF.